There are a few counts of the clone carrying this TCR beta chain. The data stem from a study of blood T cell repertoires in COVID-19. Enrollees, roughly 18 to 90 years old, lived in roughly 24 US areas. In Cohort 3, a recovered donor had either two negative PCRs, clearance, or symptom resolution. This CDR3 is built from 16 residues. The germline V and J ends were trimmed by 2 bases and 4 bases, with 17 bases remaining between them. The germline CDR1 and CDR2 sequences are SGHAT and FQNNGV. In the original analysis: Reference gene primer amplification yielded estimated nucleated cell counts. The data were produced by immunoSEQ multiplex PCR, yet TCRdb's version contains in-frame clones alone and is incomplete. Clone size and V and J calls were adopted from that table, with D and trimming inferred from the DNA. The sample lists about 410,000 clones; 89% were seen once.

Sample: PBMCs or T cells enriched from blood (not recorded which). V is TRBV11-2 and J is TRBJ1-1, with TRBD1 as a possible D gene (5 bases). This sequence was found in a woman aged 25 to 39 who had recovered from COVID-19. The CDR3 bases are TGTGCCAGCAGCTTAATATTCGGGGGTATAGGCACTGAAGCTTTCTTT. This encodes CASSLIFGGIGTEAFF.